The following is a T cell receptor beta chain sequence with its context. Its antigen is unknown. The sample originates from a study of cytomegalovirus exposure and HLA in healthy donors. Overall study context: The Caucasian-associated ancestry cluster contained 81% of the approximately 400 genotyped donors.

Both 60 Vbeta primers and 13 Jbeta primers went into the PCR. The table came from immunoSEQ multiplex PCR; TCRdb's copy has only in-frame clones and leaves some out. The sample yields 150,000 to 200,000 clones, more than 70% seen once. General study findings and limits: In a later analysis, HLA-associated beta chains showed higher expansion and lower generation probabilities than comparable chains. Published work reported that the classifier diagnosed cytomegalovirus status with high specificity and sensitivity.

The V gene's germline CDR1 is ENHRY and CDR2 SYGVKD. Between the trimmed V and J ends, which lost 6 bases and 4 bases, there was a span of 14 bases. This CDR3 is 14 amino acids long. This receptor was identified in a male donor in good health and CMV-seropositive. This sequence joins TRBV10-3 and TRBJ2-3, with D possibly matching TRBD2 (6 bases). Sequenced input: PBMCs. The CDR3 DNA is TGTGCCATCAGCGCGGCGGGGAACTCAGATACGCAGTATTTT. It translates to CAISAAGNSDTQYF.